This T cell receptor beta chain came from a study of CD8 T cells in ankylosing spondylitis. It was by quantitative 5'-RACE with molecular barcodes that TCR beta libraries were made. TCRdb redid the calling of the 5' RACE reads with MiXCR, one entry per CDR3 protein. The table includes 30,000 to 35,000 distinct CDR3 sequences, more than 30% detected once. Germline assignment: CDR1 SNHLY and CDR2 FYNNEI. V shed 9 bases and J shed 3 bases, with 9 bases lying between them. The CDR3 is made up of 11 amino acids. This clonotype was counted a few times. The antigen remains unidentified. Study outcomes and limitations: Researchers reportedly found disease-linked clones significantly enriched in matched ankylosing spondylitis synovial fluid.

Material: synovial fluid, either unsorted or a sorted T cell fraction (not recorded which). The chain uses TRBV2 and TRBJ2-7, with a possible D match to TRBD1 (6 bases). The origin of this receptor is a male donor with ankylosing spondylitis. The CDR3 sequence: CASATGYEQYF. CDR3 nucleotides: TGTGCCAGTGCGACAGGCTACGAGCAGTACTTC.